This TCR beta chain originates from a study of blood T cell repertoires in COVID-19. This clone was detected only a few times. Method: immunoSEQ multiplex PCR; TCRdb's copy keeps in-frame clones and lacks some. Of a few hundred thousand clones listed, 80% to 90% are singletons. The V gene end was trimmed by 2 bases and the J gene end by 5 bases; junction bases not matched to a gene: 6. The CDR3 has 14 residues. Per germline, CDR1 GTSNPN and CDR2 SVGIG (reference sequence). The genes are TRBV30 and TRBJ1-5; 7 nucleotides agree with TRBD1. This receptor was obtained from a man aged 25 to 40 who had recovered from COVID-19. Sequenced: PBMCs or T cells enriched from blood (not recorded which). Here the CDR3 DNA reads TGTGCCTGGAGTAAGACAGGGAAAGATCAGCCCCAGCATTTT. This gives the protein CAWSKTGKDQPQHF.